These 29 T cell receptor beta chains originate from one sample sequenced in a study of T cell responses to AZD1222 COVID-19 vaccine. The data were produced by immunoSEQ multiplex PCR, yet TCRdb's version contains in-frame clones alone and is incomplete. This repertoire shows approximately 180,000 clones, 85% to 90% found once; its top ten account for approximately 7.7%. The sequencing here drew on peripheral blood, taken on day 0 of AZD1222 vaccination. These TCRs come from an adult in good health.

The DNA for the CDR3 is TGTGCCAGCAGCGCATCGGCTAGCGGGGGGGCCCTCTACGAGCAGTACTTC. Protein product: CASSASASGGALYEQYF. The chain combines TRBV9 with TRBJ2-7; 12 nucleotides line up with TRBD2. CDR3 length: 17 residues. The V and J ends lost 3 bases and 3 bases, in that order; junction bases with no gene match: 10. CDR1 is SGDLS, CDR2 YYNGEE, per germline.

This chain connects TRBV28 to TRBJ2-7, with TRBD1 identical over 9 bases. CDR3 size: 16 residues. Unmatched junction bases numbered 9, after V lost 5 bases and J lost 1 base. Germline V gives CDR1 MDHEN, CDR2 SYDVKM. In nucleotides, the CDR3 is TGTGCCAGCAGTACGAAGTACAGGGGGCTGTCCTACGAGCAGTACTTC. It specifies CASSTKYRGLSYEQYF. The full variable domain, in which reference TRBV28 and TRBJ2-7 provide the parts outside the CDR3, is DVKVTQSSRYLVKRTGEKVFLECVQDMDHENMFWYRQDPGLGLRLIYFSYDVKMKEKGDIPEGYSVSREKKERFSLILESASTNQTSMYLCASSTKYRGLSYEQYFGPGTRLTVT.

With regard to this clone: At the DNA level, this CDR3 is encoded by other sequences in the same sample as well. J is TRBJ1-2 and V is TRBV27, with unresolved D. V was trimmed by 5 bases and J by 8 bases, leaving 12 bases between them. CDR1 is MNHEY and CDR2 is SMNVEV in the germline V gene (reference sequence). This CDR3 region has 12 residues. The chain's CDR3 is CASSTTGIGYTF. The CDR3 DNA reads TGTGCCAGCAGTACCACTGGGATCGGCTACACCTTC.

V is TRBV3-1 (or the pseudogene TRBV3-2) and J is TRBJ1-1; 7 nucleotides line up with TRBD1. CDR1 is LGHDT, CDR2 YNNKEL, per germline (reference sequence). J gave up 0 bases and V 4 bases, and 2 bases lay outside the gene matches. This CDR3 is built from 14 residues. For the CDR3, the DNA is TGTGCCAGCAGCCCGGACAGGATGAACACTGAAGCTTTCTTT. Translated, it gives CASSPDRMNTEAFF.

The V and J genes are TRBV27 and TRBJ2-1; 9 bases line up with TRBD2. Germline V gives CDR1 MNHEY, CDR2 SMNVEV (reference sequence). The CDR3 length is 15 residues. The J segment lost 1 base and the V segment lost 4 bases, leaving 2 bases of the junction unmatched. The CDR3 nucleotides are TGTGCCAGCAGTTCTAGCGGGGTTTCCTACAATGAGCAGTTCTTC. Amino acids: CASSSSGVSYNEQFF.

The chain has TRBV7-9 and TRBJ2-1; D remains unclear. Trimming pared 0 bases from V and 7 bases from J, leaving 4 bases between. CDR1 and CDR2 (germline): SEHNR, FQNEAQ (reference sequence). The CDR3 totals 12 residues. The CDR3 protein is CASSLAVNEQFF. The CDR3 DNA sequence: TGTGCCAGCAGCTTAGCGGTTAATGAGCAGTTCTTC. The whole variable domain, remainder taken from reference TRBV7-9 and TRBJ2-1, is DTGVSQNPRHKITKRGQNVTFRCDPISEHNRLYWYRQTLGQGPEFLTYFQNEAQLEKSRLLSDRFSAERPKGSFSTLEIQRTEQGDSAMYLCASSLAVNEQFFGPGTRLTVL.

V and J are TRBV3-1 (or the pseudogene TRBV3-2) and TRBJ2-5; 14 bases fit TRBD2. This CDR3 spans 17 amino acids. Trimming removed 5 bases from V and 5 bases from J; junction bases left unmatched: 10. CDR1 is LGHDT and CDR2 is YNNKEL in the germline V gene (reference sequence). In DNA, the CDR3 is TGTGCCAGCAGCTCCCGGACTAGCGGGGGGATTATTGAGACCCAGTACTTC. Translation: CASSSRTSGGIIETQYF.

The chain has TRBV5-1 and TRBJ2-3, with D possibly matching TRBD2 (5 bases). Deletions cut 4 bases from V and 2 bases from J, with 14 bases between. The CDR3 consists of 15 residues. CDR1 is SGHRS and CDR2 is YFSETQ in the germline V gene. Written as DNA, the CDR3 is TGCGCCAGCAGCCGCAACGGACTCAACACAGATACGCAGTATTTT. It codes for CASSRNGLNTDTQYF.

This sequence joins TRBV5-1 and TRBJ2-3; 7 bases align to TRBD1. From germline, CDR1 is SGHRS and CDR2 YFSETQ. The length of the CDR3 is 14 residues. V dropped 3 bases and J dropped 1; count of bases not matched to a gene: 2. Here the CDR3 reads CASSSGQGTDTQYF. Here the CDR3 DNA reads TGCGCCAGCAGCTCCGGACAGGGCACAGATACGCAGTATTTT.

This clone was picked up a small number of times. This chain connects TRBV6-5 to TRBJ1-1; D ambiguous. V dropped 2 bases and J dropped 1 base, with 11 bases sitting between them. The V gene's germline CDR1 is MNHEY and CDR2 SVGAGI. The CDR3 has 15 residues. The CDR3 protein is CASSYGVGGNTEAFF. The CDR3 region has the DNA TGTGCCAGCAGTTACGGTGTCGGAGGGAACACTGAAGCTTTCTTT.

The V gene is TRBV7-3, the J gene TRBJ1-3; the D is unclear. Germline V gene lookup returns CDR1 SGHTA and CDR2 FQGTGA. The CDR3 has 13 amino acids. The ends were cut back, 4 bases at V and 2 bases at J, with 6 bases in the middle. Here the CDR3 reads CASSSGPGNTIYF. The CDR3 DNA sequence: TGTGCCAGCAGCTCCGGACCTGGAAACACCATATATTTT.

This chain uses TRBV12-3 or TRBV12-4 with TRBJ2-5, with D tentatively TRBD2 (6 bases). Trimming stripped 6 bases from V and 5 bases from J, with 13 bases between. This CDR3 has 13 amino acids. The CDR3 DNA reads TGTGCCAGCAGCACGACGGAGGGGGAGACCCAGTACTTC. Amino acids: CASSTTEGETQYF.

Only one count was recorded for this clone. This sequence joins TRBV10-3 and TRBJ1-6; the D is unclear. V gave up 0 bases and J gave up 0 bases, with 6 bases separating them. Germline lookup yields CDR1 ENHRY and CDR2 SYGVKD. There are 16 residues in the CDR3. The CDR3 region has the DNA TGTGCCATCAGTGAGTCGGATGTCTCCTATAATTCACCCCTCCACTTT. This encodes CAISESDVSYNSPLHF.

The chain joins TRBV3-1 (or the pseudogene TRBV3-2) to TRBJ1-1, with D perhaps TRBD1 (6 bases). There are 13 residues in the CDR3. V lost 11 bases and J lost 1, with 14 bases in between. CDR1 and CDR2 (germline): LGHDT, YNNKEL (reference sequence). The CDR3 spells CAARHRENTEAFF. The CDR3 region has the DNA TGTGCCGCTCGGCACAGGGAGAACACTGAAGCTTTCTTT.

CDR3 protein: CASSTQGGVMDYEQYF. The DNA for the CDR3 is TGTGCCAGTAGTACTCAGGGAGGGGTAATGGATTACGAGCAGTACTTC. The chain carries TRBV19 and TRBJ2-7; TRBD2 matches 7 bases. Germline assignment: CDR1 LNHDA and CDR2 SQIVND (reference sequence). The J segment lost 4 bases and the V segment lost 4 bases, leaving 13 bases of the junction unmatched. The CDR3 has 16 residues.

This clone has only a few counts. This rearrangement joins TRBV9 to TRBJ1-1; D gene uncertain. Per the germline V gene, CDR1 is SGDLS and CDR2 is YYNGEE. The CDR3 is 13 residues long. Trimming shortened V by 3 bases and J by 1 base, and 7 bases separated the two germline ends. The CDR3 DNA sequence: TGTGCCAGCAGCGCCCACGGGAACACTGAAGCTTTCTTT. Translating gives CASSAHGNTEAFF.

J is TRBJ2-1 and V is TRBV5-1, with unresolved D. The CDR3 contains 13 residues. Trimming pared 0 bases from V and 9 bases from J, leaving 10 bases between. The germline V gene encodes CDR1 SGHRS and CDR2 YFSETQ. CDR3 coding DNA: TGCGCCAGCAGCTTGGCAACCGGTCGTGAGCAGTTCTTC. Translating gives CASSLATGREQFF.

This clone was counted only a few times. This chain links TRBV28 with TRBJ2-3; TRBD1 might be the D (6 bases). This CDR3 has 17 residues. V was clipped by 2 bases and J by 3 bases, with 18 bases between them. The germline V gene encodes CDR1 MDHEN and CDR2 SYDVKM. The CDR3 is CASSLGTFGGFTDTQYF. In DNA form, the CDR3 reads TGTGCCAGCAGTTTAGGGACCTTTGGGGGCTTTACAGATACGCAGTATTTT.

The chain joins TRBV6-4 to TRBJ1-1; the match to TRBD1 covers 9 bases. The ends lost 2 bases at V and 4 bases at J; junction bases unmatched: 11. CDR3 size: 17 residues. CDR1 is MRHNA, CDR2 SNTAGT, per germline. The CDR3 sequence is CASSDVPGQGAGTEAFF. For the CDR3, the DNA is TGTGCCAGCAGTGACGTCCCGGGACAGGGTGCGGGCACTGAAGCTTTCTTT.

The CDR3 reads CASEDRQGSTEAFF. The CDR3 DNA reads TGCGCCAGCGAAGACCGACAGGGGTCCACTGAAGCTTTCTTT. V gene TRBV5-1 combines with J gene TRBJ1-1, with 8 bases identical to TRBD1. V dropped 7 bases and J dropped 4; count of bases not matched to a gene: 9. The CDR3 consists of 14 residues. Per the germline V gene, CDR1 is SGHRS and CDR2 is YFSETQ.

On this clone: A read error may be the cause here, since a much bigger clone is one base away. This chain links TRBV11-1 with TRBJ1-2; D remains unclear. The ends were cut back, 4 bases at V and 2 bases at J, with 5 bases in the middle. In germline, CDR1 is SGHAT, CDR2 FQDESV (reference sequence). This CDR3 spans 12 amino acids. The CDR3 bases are TGTGCCAGCAGCTCGGGGAACTATGGCTACACCTTC. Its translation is CASSSGNYGYTF.

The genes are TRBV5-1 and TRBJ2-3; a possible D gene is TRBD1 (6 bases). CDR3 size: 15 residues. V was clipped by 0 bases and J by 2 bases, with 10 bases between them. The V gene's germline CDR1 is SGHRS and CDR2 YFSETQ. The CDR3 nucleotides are TGCGCCAGCAGCTTGGAACAGGGTCCCACAGATACGCAGTATTTT. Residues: CASSLEQGPTDTQYF.

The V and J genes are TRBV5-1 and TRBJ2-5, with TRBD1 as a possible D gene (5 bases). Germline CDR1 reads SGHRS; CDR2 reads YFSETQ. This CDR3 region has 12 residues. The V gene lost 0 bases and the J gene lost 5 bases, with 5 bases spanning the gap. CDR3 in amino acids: CASSLDRETQYF. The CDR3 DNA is TGCGCCAGCAGCTTGGACAGGGAGACCCAGTACTTC.

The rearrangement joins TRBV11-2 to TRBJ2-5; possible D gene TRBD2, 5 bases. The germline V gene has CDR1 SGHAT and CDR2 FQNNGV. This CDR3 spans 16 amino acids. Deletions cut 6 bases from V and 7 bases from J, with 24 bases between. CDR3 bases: TGTGCCAGCAGTCACGCCCCCCCAGCGCCGGCGGGGACCCAGTACTTC. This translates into CASSHAPPAPAGTQYF.

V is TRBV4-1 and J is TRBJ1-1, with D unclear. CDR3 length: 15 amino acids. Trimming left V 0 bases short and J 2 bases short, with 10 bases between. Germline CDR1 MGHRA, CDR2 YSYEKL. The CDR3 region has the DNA TGCGCCAGCAGCCAAGAATCAGCAGCCAACACTGAAGCTTTCTTT. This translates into CASSQESAANTEAFF.

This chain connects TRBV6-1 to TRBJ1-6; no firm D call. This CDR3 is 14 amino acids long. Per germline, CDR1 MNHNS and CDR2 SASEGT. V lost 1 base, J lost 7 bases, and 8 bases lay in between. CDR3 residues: CASSEEILNSPLHF. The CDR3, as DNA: TGTGCCAGCAGTGAAGAGATTTTGAATTCACCCCTCCACTTT.

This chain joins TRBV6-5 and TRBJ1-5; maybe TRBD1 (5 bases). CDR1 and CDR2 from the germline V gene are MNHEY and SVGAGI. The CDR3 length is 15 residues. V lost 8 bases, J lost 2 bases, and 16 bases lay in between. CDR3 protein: CASRNRGRGNQPQHF. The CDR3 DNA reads TGTGCCAGCCGTAATAGGGGACGGGGCAATCAGCCCCAGCATTTT.

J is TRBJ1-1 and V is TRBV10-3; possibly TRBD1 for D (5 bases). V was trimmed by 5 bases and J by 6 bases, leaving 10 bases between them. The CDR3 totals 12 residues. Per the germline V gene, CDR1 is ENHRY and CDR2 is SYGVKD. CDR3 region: CAISTGRAEAFF. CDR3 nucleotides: TGTGCCATCAGTACGGGACGCGCTGAAGCTTTCTTT.

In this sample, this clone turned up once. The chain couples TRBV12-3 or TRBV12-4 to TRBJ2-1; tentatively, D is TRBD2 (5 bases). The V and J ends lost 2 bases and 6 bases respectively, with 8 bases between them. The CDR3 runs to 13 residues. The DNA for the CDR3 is TGTGCCAGCAGTTTAACGGGGAGCAATGAGCAGTTCTTC. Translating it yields CASSLTGSNEQFF.